A selection of T cell receptor beta chains follows, all from one sample in a study of T cell responses to AZD1222 COVID-19 vaccine. Using immunoSEQ multiplex PCR, the repertoire was profiled, and TCRdb retains in-frame clones only, with some absent. The table lists more than 65,000 clones, 78% of them singletons, with roughly 21% in the top ten. Source: peripheral blood, taken on day 0 of AZD1222 vaccination. These receptors originate from an adult in good health. Each CDR3 is given with its conserved first and last residue. The order of the fields is CDR3 protein, CDR3 DNA, D gene, J gene, V gene, clone size. The D gene is left open where the match is weak. Clone size appears in some rows only: once, few, many, or a class for an expanded clone.

cdr3_aa: CASSYMASGRVGNIQYF
cdr3_nt: TGTGCCAGCAGTTACATGGCTAGCGGGAGGGTAGGAAACATTCAGTACTTC
d_call: TRBD2
j_call: TRBJ2-4
v_call: TRBV6-2/TRBV6-3
clone_size: -

cdr3_aa: CATSIGRPLNEKLFF
cdr3_nt: TGTGCCACCAGCATTGGACGGCCGCTCAATGAAAAACTGTTTTTT
d_call: -
j_call: TRBJ1-4
v_call: TRBV15
clone_size: -

cdr3_aa: CASSLVGKRNYGYTF
cdr3_nt: TGTGCCAGCAGCTTAGTAGGGAAGCGGAACTATGGCTACACCTTC
d_call: -
j_call: TRBJ1-2
v_call: TRBV11-2
clone_size: -

cdr3_aa: CASSIRSVDTGELFF
cdr3_nt: TGTGCCAGTAGTATACGTAGCGTTGACACCGGGGAGCTGTTTTTT
d_call: -
j_call: TRBJ2-2
v_call: TRBV19
clone_size: -

cdr3_aa: CASSHPTSGRADKTQYF
cdr3_nt: TGTGCCAGCAGCCATCCAACTAGCGGGAGGGCGGATAAGACCCAGTACTTC
d_call: TRBD2
j_call: TRBJ2-5
v_call: TRBV3-1/TRBV3-2
clone_size: -

cdr3_aa: CASSHGGLAGYYEQYF
cdr3_nt: TGTGCCAGCAGCCATGGGGGCCTAGCGGGATACTACGAGCAGTACTTC
d_call: TRBD2
j_call: TRBJ2-7
v_call: TRBV14
clone_size: -

cdr3_aa: CSVEDGDRSGYTF
cdr3_nt: TGCAGCGTTGAAGATGGGGACAGATCTGGCTACACCTTC
d_call: TRBD1
j_call: TRBJ1-2
v_call: TRBV29-1
clone_size: -

cdr3_aa: CASSQDREAFF
cdr3_nt: TGTGCCAGCAGTCAGGACAGGGAAGCTTTCTTT
d_call: TRBD1
j_call: TRBJ1-1
v_call: TRBV2
clone_size: -

cdr3_aa: CSASSRTEDEQYF
cdr3_nt: TGCAGTGCTAGTTCTCGGACAGAAGACGAGCAGTACTTC
d_call: -
j_call: TRBJ2-7
v_call: TRBV20-1
clone_size: -

cdr3_aa: CASSPSRMSEETQYF
cdr3_nt: TGCGCCAGCAGTCCTTCCCGGATGAGCGAGGAGACCCAGTACTTC
d_call: -
j_call: TRBJ2-5
v_call: TRBV5-1
clone_size: -

cdr3_aa: CASSLGTLYSPLHF
cdr3_nt: TGTGCCAGCAGCTTAGGTACACTTTATTCACCCCTCCACTTT
d_call: -
j_call: TRBJ1-6
v_call: TRBV7-2
clone_size: -

cdr3_aa: CASSQLRPGTATYEQYF
cdr3_nt: TGCGCCAGCAGCCAACTGCGACCCGGGACCGCGACCTACGAGCAGTACTTC
d_call: -
j_call: TRBJ2-7
v_call: TRBV4-3
clone_size: -

cdr3_aa: CASSQVTSEFYEQYF
cdr3_nt: TGTGCCAGCAGCCAAGTAACTAGCGAGTTCTACGAGCAGTACTTC
d_call: TRBD2
j_call: TRBJ2-7
v_call: TRBV14
clone_size: few

cdr3_aa: CAWGRGLSYEQYF
cdr3_nt: TGTGCCTGGGGGCGTGGCCTCTCCTACGAGCAGTACTTC
d_call: -
j_call: TRBJ2-7
v_call: TRBV30
clone_size: -

cdr3_aa: CASSVLAGGLGNNEQFF
cdr3_nt: TGTGCCAGCAGCGTTCTAGCGGGAGGATTGGGGAACAATGAGCAGTTCTTC
d_call: TRBD2
j_call: TRBJ2-1
v_call: TRBV9
clone_size: -

cdr3_aa: CASSLQGLDSPLHF
cdr3_nt: TGTGCCAGCAGCTTACAGGGGCTGGATTCACCCCTCCACTTT
d_call: -
j_call: TRBJ1-6
v_call: TRBV7-2
clone_size: -

cdr3_aa: CASSLTGPSYNEQFF
cdr3_nt: TGCGCCAGCAGCTTGACGGGGCCCTCCTACAATGAGCAGTTCTTC
d_call: -
j_call: TRBJ2-1
v_call: TRBV5-1
clone_size: -

cdr3_aa: CASSFRGGYTF
cdr3_nt: TGTGCCAGCAGCTTCAGGGGTGGCTACACCTTC
d_call: -
j_call: TRBJ1-2
v_call: TRBV11-2
clone_size: few

cdr3_aa: CASSVRGGGEKLFF
cdr3_nt: TGCGCCAGCAGCGTCAGGGGAGGCGGGGAAAAACTGTTTTTT
d_call: -
j_call: TRBJ1-4
v_call: TRBV5-1
clone_size: -

cdr3_aa: CASSLAGIGIYEQYF
cdr3_nt: TGTGCCAGCAGTTTGGCAGGGATTGGGATCTACGAGCAGTACTTC
d_call: -
j_call: TRBJ2-7
v_call: TRBV6-5
clone_size: -

cdr3_aa: CASSIGQGGFGTEAFF
cdr3_nt: TGTGCCAGCAGCATCGGACAGGGGGGCTTTGGCACTGAAGCTTTCTTT
d_call: TRBD1
j_call: TRBJ1-1
v_call: TRBV7-9
clone_size: -

cdr3_aa: CASSAGRTQETQYF
cdr3_nt: TGTGCCAGCAGTGCCGGGCGGACTCAAGAGACCCAGTACTTC
d_call: -
j_call: TRBJ2-5
v_call: TRBV2
clone_size: -

cdr3_aa: CASSLEATGASPLHF
cdr3_nt: TGTGCCAGCAGCTTGGAAGCGACAGGGGCTTCACCCCTCCACTTT
d_call: TRBD1
j_call: TRBJ1-6
v_call: TRBV5-8
clone_size: -

cdr3_aa: CASSPEGEGGNEQYF
cdr3_nt: TGTGCCAGCAGTCCCGAGGGGGAAGGAGGTAACGAGCAGTACTTC
d_call: -
j_call: TRBJ2-7
v_call: TRBV28
clone_size: -

cdr3_aa: CASSLMTSGSYNEQFF
cdr3_nt: TGTGCCAGCAGCTTAATGACTAGCGGCTCCTACAATGAGCAGTTCTTC
d_call: TRBD2
j_call: TRBJ2-1
v_call: TRBV7-2
clone_size: -

cdr3_aa: CASSLNSPLHF
cdr3_nt: TGTGCCAGCAGTTTAAATTCACCCCTCCACTTT
d_call: -
j_call: TRBJ1-6
v_call: TRBV28
clone_size: -

cdr3_aa: CAISETTSGSLGTGELFF
cdr3_nt: TGTGCCATCAGTGAAACGACTAGCGGGAGCCTTGGCACCGGGGAGCTGTTTTTT
d_call: TRBD2
j_call: TRBJ2-2
v_call: TRBV10-3
clone_size: -

cdr3_aa: CASSLGTSINEQFF
cdr3_nt: TGCGCCAGCAGCTTGGGGACTAGCATCAATGAGCAGTTCTTC
d_call: TRBD2
j_call: TRBJ2-1
v_call: TRBV5-1
clone_size: -

cdr3_aa: CASSYGVRNSPLHF
cdr3_nt: TGTGCCAGCAGTTATGGGGTCAGGAATTCACCCCTCCACTTT
d_call: -
j_call: TRBJ1-6
v_call: TRBV6-5
clone_size: -

cdr3_aa: CASSLPGQHYGYTF
cdr3_nt: TGCGCCAGCAGCTTACCGGGACAGCACTATGGCTACACCTTC
d_call: TRBD1
j_call: TRBJ1-2
v_call: TRBV5-1
clone_size: -

cdr3_aa: CASSIDCAGKVVYEQYF
cdr3_nt: TGTGCCAGTAGTATAGATTGTGCAGGGAAAGTGGTATACGAGCAGTACTTC
d_call: -
j_call: TRBJ2-7
v_call: TRBV19
clone_size: -

cdr3_aa: CASSGTAGEQYF
cdr3_nt: TGTGCCAGCAGTGGGACAGCTGGAGAGCAGTACTTC
d_call: -
j_call: TRBJ2-7
v_call: TRBV2
clone_size: -

cdr3_aa: CASNDGGNTGELFF
cdr3_nt: TGTGCCAGCAATGACGGGGGGAACACCGGGGAGCTGTTTTTT
d_call: -
j_call: TRBJ2-2
v_call: TRBV28
clone_size: -

cdr3_aa: CASSLGDQGGSEKLFF
cdr3_nt: TGCGCCAGCAGCTTGGGGGACCAGGGAGGTAGTGAAAAACTGTTTTTT
d_call: -
j_call: TRBJ1-4
v_call: TRBV5-1
clone_size: -

cdr3_aa: CASSFRGLALAGELFF
cdr3_nt: TGTGCCAGCAGCTTCAGGGGGCTGGCCCTCGCCGGGGAGCTGTTTTTT
d_call: TRBD1
j_call: TRBJ2-2
v_call: TRBV6-2/TRBV6-3
clone_size: -

cdr3_aa: CASTSPNSNEQFF
cdr3_nt: TGTGCCAGCACCTCTCCTAACAGCAATGAGCAGTTCTTC
d_call: -
j_call: TRBJ2-1
v_call: TRBV12-3/TRBV12-4
clone_size: -

cdr3_aa: CASSYFGPANTGELFF
cdr3_nt: TGTGCCAGCAGTTACTTCGGACCCGCGAACACCGGGGAGCTGTTTTTT
d_call: -
j_call: TRBJ2-2
v_call: TRBV6-5
clone_size: -

cdr3_aa: CASSLVMAAGGGEVYEQYF
cdr3_nt: TGTGCCAGCAGCTTAGTAATGGCGGCAGGGGGAGGCGAGGTCTACGAGCAGTACTTC
d_call: -
j_call: TRBJ2-7
v_call: TRBV7-8
clone_size: -

cdr3_aa: CASRHQGQGTEAFF
cdr3_nt: TGTGCCAGCAGACACCAAGGACAGGGCACTGAAGCTTTCTTT
d_call: TRBD1
j_call: TRBJ1-1
v_call: TRBV3-1/TRBV3-2
clone_size: -

cdr3_aa: CASSLFKNTGELFF
cdr3_nt: TGTGCCAGCAGCTTGTTCAAGAACACCGGGGAGCTGTTTTTT
d_call: -
j_call: TRBJ2-2
v_call: TRBV5-8
clone_size: -

cdr3_aa: CASSLAGFGYGYTF
cdr3_nt: TGTGCCAGCAGCCTTGCAGGGTTTGGCTATGGCTACACCTTC
d_call: -
j_call: TRBJ1-2
v_call: TRBV7-8
clone_size: -

cdr3_aa: CASRELEDEQFF
cdr3_nt: TGTGCCAGCAGGGAACTAGAGGATGAGCAGTTCTTC
d_call: -
j_call: TRBJ2-1
v_call: TRBV2
clone_size: few

cdr3_aa: CASRTSQETQYF
cdr3_nt: TGTGCCAGCAGGACATCCCAAGAGACCCAGTACTTC
d_call: -
j_call: TRBJ2-5
v_call: TRBV7-9
clone_size: -

cdr3_aa: CASSFGESTHIPYEQYF
cdr3_nt: TGTGCCAGCAGCTTTGGGGAGAGCACACACATTCCCTACGAGCAGTACTTC
d_call: -
j_call: TRBJ2-7
v_call: TRBV5-8
clone_size: -

cdr3_aa: CASSLSAGGSTEAFF
cdr3_nt: TGTGCCAGCAGTTTGTCGGCAGGGGGTTCCACTGAAGCTTTCTTT
d_call: TRBD1
j_call: TRBJ1-1
v_call: TRBV6-5
clone_size: -